This TCR beta chain emerged from a study of shared clonotypes between healthy human individuals. General study findings and limits: Memory subsets generally showed lower estimated richness than naive subsets. Read depth was anticipated to influence clonotype sharing among donors. Generation probabilities of non-shared clonotypes were lower (relative to those shared by all four donors). In a handful of donors, approximately 5% of naive CD4 clonotypes appeared in common.

Some clones are missing from TCRdb's copy, which holds only in-frame ones; the method was immunoSEQ multiplex PCR. The table includes around 2.1 million clones, 85% to 95% detected once. The germline gives CDR1 SQVTM, CDR2 ANQGSEA. The CDR3 has 12 amino acids. Trimming shortened V by 6 bases and J by 4 bases, and 9 bases separated the two germline ends. As to this clone: What it recognizes is unknown.

CD45RO-negative cells were positively selected for CCR7, leaving out terminally differentiated effector memory CD45RA+ cells. The chain recombines TRBV29-1 with TRBJ2-2; D unresolved. This receptor was identified in a man aged 18-30 years in good health. Some clones in this sample may be carry-over from other donors' samples. Sequences were obtained from naive CD8+ T cells from PBMCs. The CDR3 sequence is CSVLISTGELFF. The CDR3 nucleotides are TGCAGCGTCCTGATCAGCACCGGGGAGCTGTTTTTT.